This is a list of T cell receptor beta chains from one sample in a study of blood T cell repertoires in COVID-19. Clones were sequenced by immunoSEQ multiplex PCR, and TCRdb holds only the in-frame ones, with some missing. The top ten hold roughly 20% of the sample, which has about 130,000 clones, about 76% seen once. The source material was peripheral blood. These receptors originate from an elderly man with acute or convalescent COVID-19. Each CDR3 is given with its conserved first and last residue.

V gene: TRBV5-1; CDR3 protein: CASSFTGGGETQYF
V gene: TRBV5-6; CDR3 protein: CASSQTGGGFLPLHF
V gene: TRBV2; CDR3 protein: CASSEERGGSTDTQYF
V gene: TRBV5-4; CDR3 protein: CASSLKQGVETQYF
V gene: TRBV18; CDR3 protein: CASSLSRDRGPNTEAFF
V gene: TRBV19; CDR3 protein: CASSSGGPRVTGELFF
V gene: TRBV11-2; CDR3 protein: CASSPLQGYEQYF
V gene: TRBV5-1; CDR3 protein: CASSLGQGSQETQYF
V gene: TRBV11-3; CDR3 protein: CASSLDPGGYEQYF
V gene: TRBV7-2; CDR3 protein: CASSQRQADSPLHF
V gene: TRBV5-1; CDR3 protein: CASSLQGQGPTGELFF
V gene: TRBV18; CDR3 protein: CASSPPGQINYGYTF
V gene: TRBV10-3; CDR3 protein: CAISESIQGSHEQYF
V gene: TRBV3-1/TRBV3-2; CDR3 protein: CASSQDLEDGYTF
V gene: TRBV6-5; CDR3 protein: CASRRTVQMYEQYF
V gene: TRBV6-6; CDR3 protein: CASSLDSYNEQFF
V gene: TRBV7-9; CDR3 protein: CASSFRTSGGEIEQFF
V gene: TRBV5-4; CDR3 protein: CASSLGTGNGYTF
V gene: TRBV6-6; CDR3 protein: CASSYRGSGYEQYF
V gene: TRBV2; CDR3 protein: CASSVQGTGRDTQYF
V gene: TRBV11-2; CDR3 protein: CASSGQGYVYNSPLHF
V gene: TRBV19; CDR3 protein: CASSLAGVFQDTQYF
V gene: TRBV2; CDR3 protein: CASSVGQGLSAEAFF
V gene: TRBV6-2/TRBV6-3; CDR3 protein: CASSITPIGVSSAQYF
V gene: TRBV11-2; CDR3 protein: CASSLGLPGQGALGYTF
V gene: TRBV7-2; CDR3 protein: CASSLGRTRLAGANNEQFF
V gene: TRBV6-2/TRBV6-3; CDR3 protein: CASSTRSRAGVGYTF
V gene: TRBV11-3; CDR3 protein: CASSLGTGDDEQFF
V gene: TRBV5-1; CDR3 protein: CASSWRTGGEETQYF
V gene: TRBV3-1/TRBV3-2; CDR3 protein: CASSLGGRMQTQYF